This T cell receptor (beta chain) emerged from a study of human thymus T cells. Libraries were prepared by immunoSEQ multiplex PCR; TCRdb keeps only in-frame clonotypes and omits some of them. Of tens of thousands of clones listed, roughly 94% were seen once; the top ten hold around 0.03%. CDR1 and CDR2 (germline): MDHEN, SYDVKM. V was cut by 8 bases and J by 0 bases, with 12 bases left in between. The CDR3 sequence is 14 residues long. Thymic tissue was derived from resections collected during corrective heart surgery. The sample donors, healthy Finnish infants, were having corrective surgery for congenital heart defects.

Sequencing was done on a sample of thymus tissue. The genes are TRBV28 and TRBJ2-3, with a tentative D call TRBD2 (5 bases). The receptor's source is a girl under three years old with a congenital heart defect but otherwise immunologically healthy. The CDR3: CASAPSSSTDTQYF. The CDR3 DNA is TGTGCCAGCGCTCCTAGCAGTAGCACAGATACGCAGTATTTT.